Listed here are 3 T cell receptor beta chains from one sample, sequenced in a study of graft-versus-host responses after intestinal transplantation. The repertoire was sequenced with immunoSEQ multiplex PCR; TCRdb's copy has only in-frame clones and lacks some. The sample contains approximately 68,000 clones, around 91% of which appear only once. These TCRs are of unknown antigen specificity. The sequenced sample was unstimulated CD8+ T cells sorted from spleen or lymph node cells, obtained before transplant. Source of these receptors: a human donor who was the organ donor for an intestinal transplant.

The V and J genes are TRBV7-9 and TRBJ1-2; D gene unclear. CDR3 length: 13 amino acids. Germline CDR1 SEHNR, CDR2 FQNEAQ (reference sequence). The V end was cut by 2 bases, the J end by 6 bases, with 10 bases between. The CDR3 here is CASSLHDGNGYTF. The CDR3 DNA sequence: TGTGCCAGCAGCTTACACGACGGGAATGGCTACACCTTC.

The CDR3 region has the DNA TGCGCCAGCAGCCAAGGGTCCGGGACAGAACAGCAAGAGACCCAGTACTTC. It codes for CASSQGSGTEQQETQYF. This chain joins TRBV4-1 and TRBJ2-5; 7 nucleotides line up with TRBD1. With 1 base clipped from V and 2 bases from J, the junction kept 10 bases outside the gene matches. The CDR3 length is 17 residues. The germline CDR1 and CDR2 sequences are MGHRA and YSYEKL.

J is TRBJ1-2 and V is TRBV9; D unclear. Germline V gives CDR1 SGDLS, CDR2 YYNGEE. With 0 bases removed from V and 6 bases from J, the gap between germline ends came to 6 bases. The CDR3 covers 12 residues. The CDR3 here is CASSVVADGYTF. CDR3 nucleotide sequence: TGTGCCAGCAGCGTAGTTGCGGATGGCTACACCTTC.